This T cell receptor beta chain emerged from a study of blood T cell repertoires in COVID-19. Looking at the study overall: Sources were T cells, B-cell-depleted T cells, or PBMCs; the material itself was cDNA or gDNA.

Per the authors' pipeline: Nucleated cell counts were estimated from reference gene primer amplification. The data were produced by immunoSEQ multiplex PCR, yet TCRdb's version contains in-frame clones alone and is incomplete. V, J and clone size are taken as reported in that table, and D and trimming were inferred from the DNA itself. In the table there are 59,000 or so clones, around 83% of which are singletons. V lost 2 bases and J lost 3; bases outside the gene matches: 4. This CDR3 has 15 residues. CDR1 and CDR2 from the germline V gene are SGHNT and YENEEA. The rearrangement joins TRBV11-3 to TRBJ2-7; 10 bases agree with TRBD2. Material for sequencing was peripheral blood. This TCR derives from a human donor in a cohort sampled during active COVID-19. CDR3 region: CASSLTSGANYEQYF. The CDR3 DNA sequence: TGTGCCAGCAGCTTAACTAGCGGGGCGAACTACGAGCAGTACTTC.